This record covers a single T cell receptor (beta chain). Its antigen remains unknown. The record originates from a study of T cell responses to AZD1222 COVID-19 vaccine. Study conclusions and caveats: Just a handful of AZD1222 recipients tested seropositive at baseline.

Using immunoSEQ multiplex PCR, the repertoire was profiled, and TCRdb retains in-frame clones only, with some absent. The table includes under 150,000 clones, 88% detected once. Looked up from germline, CDR1 is SGHAT and CDR2 is FQNNGV. The CDR3 extends over 14 amino acids. V shed 5 bases and J 4 bases; nucleotides not matched to a gene: 6. The chain recombines TRBV11-2 with TRBJ2-7; 9 bases line up with TRBD2. This clonotype was sampled from an adult in good health. The specimen was peripheral blood, collected on day 0 of MenACWY control vaccination. CDR3 region: CASSRASGTYEQYF. CDR3 nucleotide sequence: TGTGCCAGCAGCCGGGCTAGCGGGACATACGAGCAGTACTTC.